The rows below give T cell receptor beta chains drawn from one sample of a study of regulatory T cells in long-lasting Graves disease. TCRdb reprocessed the multiplex PCR reads via MiXCR and lists one record per CDR3 protein. The table shows about 520,000 distinct CDR3 sequences, with about 11% occurring only once. These same data were also listed under a study on T cells in Graves' hyperthyroidism and ophthalmopathy.

This sample comprised peripheral blood mononuclear cells (PBMCs), obtained at new diagnosis, from a patient treated with antithyroid drugs. These receptors were collected from a woman in her 30s with Graves disease. The CDR3 runs from the conserved cysteine through the conserved F or W. The order of the fields is clone size, CDR3 length, J gene, D gene, V gene, CDR3 DNA, CDR3 protein. The D gene is left open where the match is weak. Clone size is not always given. Where it is, it says once, few, many or a class for expanded clones.

abundance: NA
len: 15
j_gene: TRBJ2-1
d_gene: NA
v_gene: TRBV18
CDR3nt: TGTGCCAGCTCACCGATGGGGAACTCCTACAATGAGCAGTTCTTC
CDR3aa: CASSPMGNSYNEQFF

abundance: NA
len: 16
j_gene: TRBJ1-6
d_gene: NA
v_gene: TRBV15
CDR3nt: TGTGCCACCAGCAGAGATCGTCTGTCGTATAATTCACCCCTCCACTTT
CDR3aa: CATSRDRLSYNSPLHF

abundance: many
len: 14
j_gene: TRBJ2-5
d_gene: TRBD1
v_gene: TRBV11-2
CDR3nt: TGTGCCAGCAGCCCGCTCAGGGGGTGGCAGACCCAGTACTTC
CDR3aa: CASSPLRGWQTQYF

abundance: many
len: 14
j_gene: TRBJ2-5
d_gene: NA
v_gene: TRBV6-5
CDR3nt: TGTGCCAGCAGTTACACGGCGACCCAAGAGACCCAGTACTTC
CDR3aa: CASSYTATQETQYF

abundance: NA
len: 14
j_gene: TRBJ2-1
d_gene: TRBD1
v_gene: TRBV24-1
CDR3nt: TGTGCCACCAGTGAACCGGACAGGGTTCATGAGCAGTTCTTC
CDR3aa: CATSEPDRVHEQFF

abundance: many
len: 12
j_gene: TRBJ2-5
d_gene: NA
v_gene: TRBV18
CDR3nt: TGTGCCAGCTCACCAAGCTTCGAGACCCAGTACTTC
CDR3aa: CASSPSFETQYF

abundance: few
len: 15
j_gene: TRBJ2-1
d_gene: TRBD2
v_gene: TRBV6-9
CDR3nt: TGTGCCAGCAGTTCCTTGGGAGCGGGAGTGGATGAGCGGTTCTTC
CDR3aa: CASSSLGAGVDERFF

abundance: NA
len: 14
j_gene: TRBJ1-1
d_gene: TRBD1
v_gene: TRBV10-3
CDR3nt: TGTGCCATCAGGACCGGGACAGCGAACACTGAAGCTTTCTTT
CDR3aa: CAIRTGTANTEAFF

abundance: NA
len: 15
j_gene: TRBJ2-7
d_gene: TRBD2
v_gene: TRBV7-2
CDR3nt: TGTGCCAGCAGCCGGTTGGGCGGGAGGGCGAACGAGCAGTACTTC
CDR3aa: CASSRLGGRANEQYF

abundance: NA
len: 14
j_gene: TRBJ2-2
d_gene: TRBD1
v_gene: TRBV6-1
CDR3nt: TGTGCCAGCAGGGGGTATAGACAGGGCAGGGAGCTGTTTTTT
CDR3aa: CASRGYRQGRELFF

abundance: many
len: 14
j_gene: TRBJ2-7
d_gene: TRBD1
v_gene: TRBV7-6
CDR3nt: TGTGCCAGCAGCTTAGGGACAGGGCTTCGGGAGCAGTACTTC
CDR3aa: CASSLGTGLREQYF

abundance: many
len: 13
j_gene: TRBJ2-5
d_gene: TRBD1
v_gene: TRBV10-3
CDR3nt: TGTGCCACTTATCAGGGGGCAGGGGAGACCCAGTACTTC
CDR3aa: CATYQGAGETQYF

abundance: NA
len: 13
j_gene: TRBJ2-7
d_gene: TRBD1
v_gene: TRBV7-6
CDR3nt: TGTGCCAGCAGCAACGACAGGGGCCACGAGCAGTACTTC
CDR3aa: CASSNDRGHEQYF

abundance: NA
len: 15
j_gene: TRBJ2-1
d_gene: TRBD2
v_gene: TRBV19
CDR3nt: TGTGCCAGTGACCGACTAGCGGGAGGGCGGAATGAGCAGTTCTTC
CDR3aa: CASDRLAGGRNEQFF

abundance: many
len: 12
j_gene: TRBJ2-5
d_gene: NA
v_gene: TRBV3-1
CDR3nt: TGTGCCAGCAGCCAAGATGGGCCTACCCAGTACTTC
CDR3aa: CASSQDGPTQYF

abundance: many
len: 15
j_gene: TRBJ2-1
d_gene: NA
v_gene: TRBV5-4
CDR3nt: TGTGCCAGCAGCTTGTGGCACAAACCCTACAATGAGCAGTTCTTC
CDR3aa: CASSLWHKPYNEQFF

abundance: many
len: 12
j_gene: TRBJ2-2
d_gene: NA
v_gene: TRBV12-5
CDR3nt: TGTGCTAGTGGTTTCAATCTCGGGGAGCTGTTTTTT
CDR3aa: CASGFNLGELFF

abundance: few
len: 14
j_gene: TRBJ2-7
d_gene: NA
v_gene: TRBV6-5
CDR3nt: TGTGCCAGCAGTTACTCCCCCGGTTACTACGAGCAGTACTTC
CDR3aa: CASSYSPGYYEQYF

abundance: many
len: 16
j_gene: TRBJ2-3
d_gene: NA
v_gene: TRBV19
CDR3nt: TGTGCCAGCTCCTCTGGGGAATTTTCACTCACAGATACGCAGTATTTT
CDR3aa: CASSSGEFSLTDTQYF

abundance: many
len: 14
j_gene: TRBJ2-2
d_gene: NA
v_gene: TRBV30
CDR3nt: TGTGCCTGGAGAACAGGGTTCTTCACCGGGGAGCTGTTTTTT
CDR3aa: CAWRTGFFTGELFF